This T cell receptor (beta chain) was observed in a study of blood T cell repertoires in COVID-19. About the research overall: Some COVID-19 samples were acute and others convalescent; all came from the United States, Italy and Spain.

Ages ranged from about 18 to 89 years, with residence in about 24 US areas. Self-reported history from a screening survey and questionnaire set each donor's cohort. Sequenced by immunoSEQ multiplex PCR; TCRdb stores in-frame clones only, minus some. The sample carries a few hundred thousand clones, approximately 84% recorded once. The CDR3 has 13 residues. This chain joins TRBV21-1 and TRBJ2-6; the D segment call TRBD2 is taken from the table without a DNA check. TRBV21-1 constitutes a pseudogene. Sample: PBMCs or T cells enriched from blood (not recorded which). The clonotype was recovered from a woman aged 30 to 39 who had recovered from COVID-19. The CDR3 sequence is CASLSSGANVLTF. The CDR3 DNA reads TGTGCCAGCCTATCCTCTGGGGCCAACGTCCTGACTTTC.